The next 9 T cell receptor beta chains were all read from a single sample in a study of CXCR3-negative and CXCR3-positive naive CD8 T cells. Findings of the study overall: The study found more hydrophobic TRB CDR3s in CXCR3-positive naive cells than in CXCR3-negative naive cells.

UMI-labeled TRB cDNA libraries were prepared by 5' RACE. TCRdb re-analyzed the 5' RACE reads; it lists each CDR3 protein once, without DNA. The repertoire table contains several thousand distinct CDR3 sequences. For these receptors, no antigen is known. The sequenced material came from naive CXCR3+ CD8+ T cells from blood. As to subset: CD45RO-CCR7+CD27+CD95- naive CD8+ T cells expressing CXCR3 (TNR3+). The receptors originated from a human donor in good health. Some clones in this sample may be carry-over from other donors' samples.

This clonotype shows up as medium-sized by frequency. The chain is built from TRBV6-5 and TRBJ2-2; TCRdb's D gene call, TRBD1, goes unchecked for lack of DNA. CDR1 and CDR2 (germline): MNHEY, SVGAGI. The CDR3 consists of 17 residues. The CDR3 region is CASILSQTGGAGGELFF.

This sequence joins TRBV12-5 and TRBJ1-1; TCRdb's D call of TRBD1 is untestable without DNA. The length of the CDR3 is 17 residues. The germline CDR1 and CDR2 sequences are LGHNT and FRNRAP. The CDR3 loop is CASGLAGTGPMNTEAFF.

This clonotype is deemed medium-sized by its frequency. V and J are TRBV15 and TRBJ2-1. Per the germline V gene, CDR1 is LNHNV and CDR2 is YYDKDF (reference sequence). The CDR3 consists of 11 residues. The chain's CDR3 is CATSESHEQFF.

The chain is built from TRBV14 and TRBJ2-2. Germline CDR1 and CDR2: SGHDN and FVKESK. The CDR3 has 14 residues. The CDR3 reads CASSQAKITGELFF.

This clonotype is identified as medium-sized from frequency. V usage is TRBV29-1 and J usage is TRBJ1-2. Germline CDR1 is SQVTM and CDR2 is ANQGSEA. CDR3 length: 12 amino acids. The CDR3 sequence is CSVSARNYGYTF.

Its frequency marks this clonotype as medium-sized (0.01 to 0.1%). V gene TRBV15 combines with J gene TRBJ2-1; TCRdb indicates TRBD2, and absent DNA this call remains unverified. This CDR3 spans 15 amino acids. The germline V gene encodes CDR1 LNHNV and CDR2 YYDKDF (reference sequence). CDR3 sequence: CATSPTSGNYNEQFF.

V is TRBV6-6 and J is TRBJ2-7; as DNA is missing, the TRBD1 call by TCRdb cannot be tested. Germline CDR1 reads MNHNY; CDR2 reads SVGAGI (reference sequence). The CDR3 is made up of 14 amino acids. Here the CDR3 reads CASSYEGSSYEQYF.

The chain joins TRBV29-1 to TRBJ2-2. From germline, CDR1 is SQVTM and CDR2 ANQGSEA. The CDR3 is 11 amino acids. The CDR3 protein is CSVEHTGELFF.

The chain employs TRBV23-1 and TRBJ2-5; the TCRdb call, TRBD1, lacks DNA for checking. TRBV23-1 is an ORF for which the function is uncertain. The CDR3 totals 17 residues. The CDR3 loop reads CASSQSHETGVIKTQYF.